A single sample gave rise to the 21 T cell receptor beta chains below, sequenced in a study of T cell responses to AZD1222 COVID-19 vaccine. The repertoire was sequenced with immunoSEQ multiplex PCR; TCRdb's copy has only in-frame clones and lacks some. The top ten clones hold roughly two fifths of a sample with 99,000 or so clones, 89% of them seen once. Sequencing was performed on peripheral blood, taken 28 days after the second AZD1222 dose. These receptors originate from an adult who received the AZD1222 COVID-19 vaccine.

This sequence joins TRBV28 and TRBJ2-3; 7 positions match TRBD1. This CDR3 contains 15 residues. The junction had 10 bases not matched to a gene; V was cut back by 6 bases and J by 4 bases. Germline CDR1 and CDR2: MDHEN and SYDVKM. Here the CDR3 reads CASSPTGPLADTQYF. CDR3 DNA sequence: TGTGCCAGCAGCCCGACAGGGCCTTTGGCAGATACGCAGTATTTT. Full variable domain (missing parts from reference TRBV28 and TRBJ2-3): DVKVTQSSRYLVKRTGEKVFLECVQDMDHENMFWYRQDPGLGLRLIYFSYDVKMKEKGDIPEGYSVSREKKERFSLILESASTNQTSMYLCASSPTGPLADTQYFGPGTRLTVL.

V and J are TRBV18 and TRBJ2-7; 7 positions match TRBD1. V gave up 3 bases and J gave up 0 bases; unmatched junction bases: 5. This CDR3 spans 15 amino acids. The V gene's germline CDR1 is KGHSH and CDR2 LQKENI. The CDR3 nucleotides read TGTGCCAGCTCACCCCCGGACAGGAACTCCTACGAGCAGTACTTC. Protein product: CASSPPDRNSYEQYF.

This rearrangement joins TRBV5-1 to TRBJ2-1; tentative D call: TRBD2 (5 bases). The germline V gene encodes CDR1 SGHRS and CDR2 YFSETQ. The CDR3 length is 15 residues. Between the trimmed V and J ends, which lost 0 bases and 4 bases, there was a span of 11 bases. CDR3 DNA: TGCGCCAGCAGCTTGGCCGACGGAGGTTACAATGAGCAGTTCTTC. It translates to CASSLADGGYNEQFF.

This clone has a single count. The same CDR3 arises from other DNA sequences in this sample as well. The chain is built from TRBV9 and TRBJ2-3; D uncertain. Germline values: CDR1 SGDLS, CDR2 YYNGEE. The CDR3 runs to 11 residues. V lost 2 bases to trimming and J lost 6 bases, with 4 bases between them. CDR3 amino acids: CASSVGDTQYF. CDR3 in DNA: TGTGCCAGCAGCGTTGGCGATACGCAGTATTTT.

The V and J genes are TRBV2 and TRBJ2-1; the D gene could be TRBD1 or TRBD2 (5 bases each). In germline, CDR1 is SNHLY, CDR2 FYNNEI. This CDR3 comprises 13 residues. Between the trimmed V and J ends, which lost 6 bases and 9 bases, there was a span of 15 bases. CDR3 DNA: TGTGCCAGCAGCCTCACTAGGGGCGGTGAGCAGTTCTTC. Its protein is CASSLTRGGEQFF.

This clone was seen only a few times. The V and J genes are TRBV28 and TRBJ1-5, with 10 bases matching TRBD1. In germline, CDR1 is MDHEN, CDR2 SYDVKM. The junction had 7 bases not matched to a gene; V was cut back by 6 bases and J by 5 bases. The CDR3 has 15 amino acids. The CDR3 loop is CASRRQGAGDQPQHF. As DNA, the CDR3 is TGTGCCAGCAGACGACAGGGGGCTGGTGATCAGCCCCAGCATTTT.

The chain is built from TRBV3-1 (or the pseudogene TRBV3-2) and TRBJ1-5, with 7 bases that match TRBD1. This CDR3 contains 14 residues. Germline V gene lookup returns CDR1 LGHDT and CDR2 YNNKEL (reference sequence). Trimming took 6 bases from V and 7 from J; bases not matched to a gene: 9. The CDR3 sequence: CASSFQGGAQPQHF. DNA for the CDR3: TGTGCCAGCAGTTTTCAGGGGGGCGCCCAGCCCCAGCATTTT.

The V gene is TRBV18, the J gene TRBJ2-7; 9 bases line up with TRBD2. The CDR3 is made up of 15 amino acids. Germline V lookup: CDR1 KGHSH, CDR2 LQKENI. V lost 0 bases, J lost 0 bases, and 0 bases stayed unmatched. The CDR3 DNA sequence: TGTGCCAGCTCACCACCAGCGGGAGGCTCCTACGAGCAGTACTTC. Its protein is CASSPPAGGSYEQYF.

The rearrangement joins TRBV3-1 (or the pseudogene TRBV3-2) to TRBJ1-6; D is perhaps TRBD1 (5 bases). This CDR3 is built from 16 residues. V gave up 4 bases and J gave up 6 bases, with 16 bases separating them. Germline CDR1 is LGHDT and CDR2 is YNNKEL (reference sequence). CDR3 sequence reads: CASSRTRPGINSPLHF. In nucleotides, the CDR3 is TGTGCCAGCAGCCGGACAAGGCCGGGGATTAATTCACCCCTCCACTTT.

CDR3 in DNA: TGTGCCAGCAGTTTAGGGGCAACCCAAGCTTTCTTT. Translated: CASSLGATQAFF. V gene TRBV28 combines with J gene TRBJ1-1, with a tentative D call TRBD1 (5 bases). CDR3 length equals 12 residues. V was trimmed by 2 bases and J by 9 bases, leaving 10 bases between them. The V gene's germline CDR1 is MDHEN and CDR2 SYDVKM.

This chain links TRBV7-9 with TRBJ2-7; no definite D call. CDR3 size: 15 residues. Trimming removed 5 bases at V and 2 bases at J, with 16 bases between. Germline V gene data show CDR1 as SEHNR and CDR2 as FQNEAQ (reference sequence). The CDR3 here is CASSPPNDFTYEQYF. The CDR3 DNA is TGTGCCAGCAGCCCCCCTAACGACTTTACCTACGAGCAGTACTTC.

The rearrangement links TRBV5-1 to TRBJ1-2; 8 bases are a match to TRBD1. There are 16 residues in the CDR3. Germline CDR1 reads SGHRS; CDR2 reads YFSETQ. Trimming removed 2 bases from V and 4 bases from J; junction bases left unmatched: 10. The DNA of the CDR3 is TGCGCCAGCAGCTTTCACTCCAGGGGGCCATCCTATGGCTACACCTTC. This translates into CASSFHSRGPSYGYTF. The whole variable domain, filled in from reference TRBV5-1 and TRBJ1-2, reads KAGVTQTPRYLIKTRGQQVTLSCSPISGHRSVSWYQQTPGQGLQFLFEYFSETQRNKGNFPGRFSGRQFSNSRSEMNVSTLELGDSALYLCASSFHSRGPSYGYTFGSGTRLTVV.

This clone was recorded once. The rearrangement links TRBV19 to TRBJ2-7; no clear D. With 3 bases removed from V and 0 bases from J, the gap between germline ends came to 6 bases. The length of the CDR3 is 13 residues. The V gene's germline CDR1 is LNHDA and CDR2 SQIVND (reference sequence). Written as DNA, the CDR3 is TGTGCCAGTAGTATCGGCAGCTCCTACGAGCAGTACTTC. Its translation is CASSIGSSYEQYF.

The genes are TRBV25-1 and TRBJ1-2; 7 bases are shared with TRBD1. V shed 6 bases, J shed 5 bases, and the junction held 6 bases outside the gene matches. CDR1 and CDR2 from the germline V gene are MGHDK and SYGVNS. This CDR3 is built from 13 residues. CDR3 sequence reads: CASSDRAWYGYTF. CDR3 DNA sequence: TGTGCCAGCAGCGACAGGGCCTGGTATGGCTACACCTTC.

V usage is TRBV6-2 or TRBV6-3 and J usage is TRBJ2-1; a weak D match, TRBD1 (6 bases). CDR1 and CDR2 (germline): MNHEY, SVGEGT. V was clipped by 2 bases and J by 8 bases, with 22 bases between them. The CDR3 is 17 residues long. CDR3 bases: TGTGCCAGCAGTTACCCCCCTAGGGGGAGCCCCAGGCATGAGCAGTTCTTC. This codes for CASSYPPRGSPRHEQFF.

CDR3 coding DNA: TGTGCCACCGACAGGTTCGGCTCTGGAAACACCATATATTTT. Its protein product is CATDRFGSGNTIYF. The chain links TRBV6-5 to TRBJ1-3; TRBD1 is a possible D gene (6 bases). Trimming pared 10 bases from V and 0 bases from J, leaving 13 bases between. Germline V CDR1 and CDR2: MNHEY, SVGAGI. The CDR3 extends over 14 amino acids.

The chain links TRBV5-8 to TRBJ1-5, with a possible D match to TRBD1 (5 bases). Germline CDR1 is SGHTS and CDR2 is YDEGEE. The V end lost 0 bases, the J end lost 7 bases, and 17 bases lay between the germline ends. This CDR3 is 16 amino acids long. The CDR3 sequence is CASSLGQGILGQPQHF. The CDR3, as DNA: TGTGCCAGCAGCTTGGGGCAGGGAATCTTAGGACAGCCCCAGCATTTT.

There are a few counts of this clone. Its ends do not fully match the called genes, so a read error is possible. V usage is TRBV30 and J usage is TRBJ2-7; 8 nucleotides align to TRBD2. The CDR3 length is 10 residues. From germline, CDR1 is GTSNPN and CDR2 SVGIG (reference sequence). The DNA for the CDR3 is TGTGCCTGGAGTCGCGCGGGAGGTGAGTTC. The encoded protein is CAWSRAGGEF.

This chain links TRBV5-1 with TRBJ2-7; 9 positions agree with TRBD2. The CDR3 extends over 16 amino acids. Germline CDR1 SGHRS, CDR2 YFSETQ. V shed 4 bases, J shed 7 bases, and the junction held 15 bases outside the gene matches. In nucleotides, the CDR3 is TGCGCCAGCAGCCGCCGTTCCGGGACTAGCTTGGAAGAGCAGTACTTC. Protein sequence: CASSRRSGTSLEEQYF.

This clone was observed a single time. The rearrangement joins TRBV7-2 to TRBJ2-1; 7 bases align to TRBD2. V was clipped by 5 bases and J by 4 bases; unmatched bases: 5. This CDR3 region has 14 residues. The germline V gene encodes CDR1 SGHTA and CDR2 FQGNSA. The CDR3 protein is CASSPGRGYNEQFF. The CDR3 bases are TGTGCCAGCAGCCCAGGGAGGGGATACAATGAGCAGTTCTTC.

This clone was detected a few times. The chain carries TRBV5-1 and TRBJ1-1; the match to TRBD1 covers 7 bases. This CDR3 comprises 13 residues. Germline V lookup: CDR1 SGHRS, CDR2 YFSETQ. Unmatched junction bases numbered 6, after V lost 2 bases and J lost 8 bases. CDR3 region: CASSLGDSNEAFF. The DNA for the CDR3 is TGCGCCAGCAGCTTAGGGGACAGCAACGAAGCTTTCTTT.